Described below is a single T cell receptor (beta chain) sequence and its context. Treatment reported: roughly 18 received Ad26.COV2.S at low or high dose, single or two shots; 5 received placebo; per-sample allocation not given. Repertoires come from day 63 after the first vaccine or placebo injection. These data belong to a study of Ad26.COV2.S vaccination and SARS-CoV-2 variants. Study-wide context: Ad26.COV2.S arm of COV1001 included the donor.

Germline CDR1 MNHEY, CDR2 SVGAGI. This CDR3 is 15 amino acids long. The V segment lost 5 bases and the J segment 7 bases; nucleotides outside the gene matches: 11. Assay used: immunoSEQ multiplex PCR; TCRdb lists only in-frame clones, some missing. Of a few hundred thousand clones listed, roughly 87% are singletons. This TCR was recovered from a person aged 18-65 years who received the Ad26.COV2.S COVID-19 vaccine or a placebo. This material consisted of peripheral blood, taken in a trial of Ad26.COV2.S vaccine versus placebo. The chain recombines TRBV6-5 with TRBJ1-2; 9 nucleotides align to TRBD1. As DNA, the CDR3 is TGTGCCAGCAGTCCTCGGGACAGGGTGACTAGTGGCTACACCTTC. Its protein is CASSPRDRVTSGYTF.